This T cell receptor beta chain came from a study of shared clonotypes between healthy human individuals. For the study at large: Samples came from a couple of female and three male donors aged 18 to 49. Notes on the study in general: Some clonotypes were shared by all four sorted-subset donors, while others were not shared. The non-shared ones had lower generation probabilities than the shared ones.

The authors ran the assay at deep level. Investigators spread the genomic DNA of each subset evenly over several immunoSEQ plates. Repertoires were generated with immunoSEQ multiplex PCR, while TCRdb's copy carries only in-frame clones and drops some. The sample includes about 1 million clones, approximately 72% of them seen just once. Regarding this clone: Its antigen is as yet unknown.

Germline CDR1 ENHRY, CDR2 SYGVKD. There are 14 residues in the CDR3. V was pared by 0 bases and J by 5 bases, with 10 bases between. Sequences were obtained from memory CD4+ T cells sorted from blood. Subset given: CD45RA-negative fraction. V gene TRBV10-3 combines with J gene TRBJ2-5, with D uncertain. The TCR originated in a young man in good health. CDR3 region: CAISESRAMETQYF. In DNA, the CDR3 is TGTGCCATCAGTGAGTCAAGGGCTATGGAGACCCAGTACTTC.